Listed below are T cell receptor beta chains from one sample, sequenced in a study of blood T cell repertoires in COVID-19. Some clones are missing from TCRdb's copy, which holds only in-frame ones; the method was immunoSEQ multiplex PCR. This table holds about 150,000 clones, around 84% found once. The sample consisted of peripheral blood. The receptors derive from an older man with acute or convalescent COVID-19. The CDR3 runs from the conserved cysteine through the conserved F or W. The order of the fields is V gene, J gene, CDR3 length, CDR3 protein.

v_call: TRBV5-1; j_call: TRBJ1-6; cdr3_length: 13; cdr3_aa: CASSLEGLSPLHF
v_call: TRBV28; j_call: TRBJ2-2; cdr3_length: 15; cdr3_aa: CASSRSGKSTGELFF
v_call: TRBV6-5; j_call: TRBJ2-5; cdr3_length: 14; cdr3_aa: CASSSRGLGETQYF
v_call: TRBV11-2; j_call: TRBJ1-2; cdr3_length: 16; cdr3_aa: CASSLEIAGAGYGYTF
v_call: TRBV28; j_call: TRBJ1-4; cdr3_length: 15; cdr3_aa: CASSLGGQGGEKLFF
v_call: TRBV18; j_call: TRBJ2-7; cdr3_length: 12; cdr3_aa: CASSLRGYEQYF
v_call: TRBV24-1; j_call: TRBJ2-1; cdr3_length: 17; cdr3_aa: CATSDQNGAGAGNEQFF
v_call: TRBV11-2; j_call: TRBJ2-1; cdr3_length: 14; cdr3_aa: CASSLERSRNEQFF
v_call: TRBV28; j_call: TRBJ1-4; cdr3_length: 17; cdr3_aa: CASSSSLDRPLNEKLFF
v_call: TRBV9; j_call: TRBJ2-3; cdr3_length: 15; cdr3_aa: CASSSRLASTDTQYF
v_call: TRBV4-2; j_call: TRBJ2-3; cdr3_length: 17; cdr3_aa: CASSQGSGQRELDTQYF
v_call: TRBV11-3; j_call: TRBJ1-1; cdr3_length: 13; cdr3_aa: CASSQGVGTEAFF
v_call: TRBV28; j_call: TRBJ2-7; cdr3_length: 14; cdr3_aa: CASSLTRGSLEQYF
v_call: TRBV29-1; j_call: TRBJ2-1; cdr3_length: 15; cdr3_aa: CSAKSTSPTYNEQFF
v_call: TRBV9; j_call: TRBJ1-1; cdr3_length: 14; cdr3_aa: CASSVLTGATEAFF
v_call: TRBV9; j_call: TRBJ2-6; cdr3_length: 16; cdr3_aa: CASSPEQGAGANVLTF
v_call: TRBV10-3; j_call: TRBJ2-2; cdr3_length: 16; cdr3_aa: CAISESTGYSPGELFF
v_call: TRBV28; j_call: TRBJ2-7; cdr3_length: 12; cdr3_aa: CASSLAGTAQYF
v_call: TRBV3-1/TRBV3-2; j_call: TRBJ1-5; cdr3_length: 13; cdr3_aa: CASSIQGGQPQHF
v_call: TRBV2; j_call: TRBJ2-1; cdr3_length: 14; cdr3_aa: CASGLEGGYNEQFF
v_call: TRBV7-9; j_call: TRBJ1-2; cdr3_length: 14; cdr3_aa: CASSLGQANYGYTF
v_call: TRBV28; j_call: TRBJ2-4; cdr3_length: 17; cdr3_aa: CASSFRGQVGAKNIQYF
v_call: TRBV29-1; j_call: TRBJ2-2; cdr3_length: 11; cdr3_aa: CSVEDTGELFF
v_call: TRBV19; j_call: TRBJ2-3; cdr3_length: 19; cdr3_aa: CASTLRWASGGPSTDTQYF
v_call: TRBV4-1; j_call: TRBJ1-1; cdr3_length: 18; cdr3_aa: CASSQGILGRAPNTEAFF
v_call: TRBV28; j_call: TRBJ1-3; cdr3_length: 15; cdr3_aa: CASRTPQGPGNTIYF
v_call: TRBV10-1; j_call: TRBJ1-6; cdr3_length: 20; cdr3_aa: CASSHDRGIVLPSYNSPLHF
v_call: TRBV6-4; j_call: TRBJ1-3; cdr3_length: 15; cdr3_aa: CASRPQAYSGNTIYF
v_call: TRBV9; j_call: TRBJ2-1; cdr3_length: 17; cdr3_aa: CASSVGGAGGPHNEQFF
v_call: TRBV10-3; j_call: TRBJ1-5; cdr3_length: 13; cdr3_aa: CAISTGLNQPQHF
v_call: TRBV28; j_call: TRBJ1-6; cdr3_length: 12; cdr3_aa: CASSYNNSPLHF
v_call: TRBV7-2; j_call: TRBJ2-5; cdr3_length: 14; cdr3_aa: CASSSTSGEETQYF
v_call: TRBV11-2; j_call: TRBJ2-1; cdr3_length: 12; cdr3_aa: CASSLILEEQFF
v_call: TRBV7-9; j_call: TRBJ2-7; cdr3_length: 12; cdr3_aa: CASSLDTGEQYF
v_call: TRBV12-3/TRBV12-4; j_call: TRBJ2-7; cdr3_length: 11; cdr3_aa: CASSPGQGQYF
v_call: TRBV7-3; j_call: TRBJ2-7; cdr3_length: 15; cdr3_aa: CASSFGAGVSYEQYF
v_call: TRBV11-3; j_call: TRBJ1-6; cdr3_length: 14; cdr3_aa: CASSLEATNSPLHF
v_call: TRBV5-1; j_call: TRBJ2-1; cdr3_length: 15; cdr3_aa: CASSPIADSYNEQFF
v_call: TRBV2; j_call: TRBJ1-1; cdr3_length: 15; cdr3_aa: CATGRGGPMNTEAFF
v_call: TRBV19; j_call: TRBJ1-5; cdr3_length: 16; cdr3_aa: CASSIDLYRATQPQHF
v_call: TRBV6-2/TRBV6-3; j_call: TRBJ2-1; cdr3_length: 18; cdr3_aa: CASSPLGTSGKPDNEQFF
v_call: TRBV2; j_call: TRBJ2-5; cdr3_length: 12; cdr3_aa: CASRGQGETQYF